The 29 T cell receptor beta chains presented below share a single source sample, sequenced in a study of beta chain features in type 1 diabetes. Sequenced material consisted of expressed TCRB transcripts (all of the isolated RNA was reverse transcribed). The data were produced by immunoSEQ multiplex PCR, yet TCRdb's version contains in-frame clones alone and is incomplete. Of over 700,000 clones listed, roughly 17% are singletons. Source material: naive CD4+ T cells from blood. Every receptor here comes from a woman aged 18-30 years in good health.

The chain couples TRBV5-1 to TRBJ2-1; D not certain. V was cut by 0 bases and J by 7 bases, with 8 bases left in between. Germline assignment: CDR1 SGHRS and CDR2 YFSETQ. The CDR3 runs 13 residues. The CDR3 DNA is TGCGCCAGCAGCTTGGCTTCGCGTAATGAGCAGTTCTTC. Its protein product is CASSLASRNEQFF.

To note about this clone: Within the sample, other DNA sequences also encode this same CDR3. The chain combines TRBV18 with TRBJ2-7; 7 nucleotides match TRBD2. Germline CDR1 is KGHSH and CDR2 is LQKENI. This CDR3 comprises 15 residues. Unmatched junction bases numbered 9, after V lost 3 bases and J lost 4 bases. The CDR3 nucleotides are TGTGCCAGCTCACCCCGCGCTAGCGGAAGTTACGAGCAGTACTTC. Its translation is CASSPRASGSYEQYF.

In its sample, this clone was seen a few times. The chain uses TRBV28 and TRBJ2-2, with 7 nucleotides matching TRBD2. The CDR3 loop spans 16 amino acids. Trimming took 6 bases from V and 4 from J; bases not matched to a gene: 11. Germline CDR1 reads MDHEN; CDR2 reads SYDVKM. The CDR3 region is CASRWSGGVGTGELFF. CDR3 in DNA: TGTGCCAGCAGGTGGTCGGGAGGAGTCGGCACCGGGGAGCTGTTTTTT.

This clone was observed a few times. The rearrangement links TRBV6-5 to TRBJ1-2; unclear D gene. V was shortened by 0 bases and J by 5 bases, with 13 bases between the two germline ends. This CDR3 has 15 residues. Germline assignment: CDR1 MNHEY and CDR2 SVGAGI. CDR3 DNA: TGTGCCAGCAGTTACTCGATCATGGGCGTTTATGGCTACACCTTC. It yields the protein CASSYSIMGVYGYTF.

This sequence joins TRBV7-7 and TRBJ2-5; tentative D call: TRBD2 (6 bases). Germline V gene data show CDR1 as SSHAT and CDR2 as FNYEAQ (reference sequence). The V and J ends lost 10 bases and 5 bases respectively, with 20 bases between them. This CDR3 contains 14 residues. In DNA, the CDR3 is TGTGCCACCACCGGGAGCGCTTTTGGGGAGACCCAGTACTTC. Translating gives CATTGSAFGETQYF.

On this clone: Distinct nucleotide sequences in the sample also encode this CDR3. The CDR3 loop reads CASSLATVSYEQYF. The CDR3 DNA is TGTGCCAGCAGCTTAGCAACCGTCTCCTACGAGCAGTACTTC. The chain is built from TRBV7-2 and TRBJ2-7; no firm D call. The CDR3 is made up of 14 amino acids. Deletions cut 0 bases from V and 0 bases from J, with 6 bases between. The germline CDR1 and CDR2 sequences are SGHTA and FQGNSA. Complete variable domain (other parts from reference TRBV7-2 and TRBJ2-7): GAGVSQSPSNKVTEKGKDVELRCDPISGHTALYWYRQSLGQGLEFLIYFQGNSAPDKSGLPSDRFSAERTGGSVSTLTIQRTQQEDSAVYLCASSLATVSYEQYFGPGTRLTVT.

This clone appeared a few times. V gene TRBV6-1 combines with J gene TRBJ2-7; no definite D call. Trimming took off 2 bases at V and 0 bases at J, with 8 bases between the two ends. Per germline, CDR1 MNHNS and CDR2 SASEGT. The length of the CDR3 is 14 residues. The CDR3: CASSEHWTSYEQYF. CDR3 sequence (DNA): TGTGCCAGCAGTGAACATTGGACCTCCTACGAGCAGTACTTC.

CDR3 bases: TGTGCCAGCAGTACCAGCTTTCAAGAGACCCAGTACTTC. Translated, it gives CASSTSFQETQYF. The V gene is TRBV27, the J gene TRBJ2-5; D is unresolved. Germline lookup yields CDR1 MNHEY and CDR2 SMNVEV (reference sequence). With 5 bases removed from V and 2 bases from J, the gap between germline ends came to 9 bases. The CDR3 is made up of 13 amino acids.

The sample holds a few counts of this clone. DNA for the CDR3: TGTGCCAGCAGCAGGCGGGACCGCTCCTACGAGCAGTACTTC. Translated: CASSRRDRSYEQYF. The V and J genes are TRBV5-4 and TRBJ2-7; tentative D call: TRBD2 (6 bases). In germline, CDR1 is SGHNT, CDR2 YYREEE (reference sequence). Trimming shortened V by 4 bases and J by 0 bases, and 11 bases separated the two germline ends. The CDR3 spans 14 residues.

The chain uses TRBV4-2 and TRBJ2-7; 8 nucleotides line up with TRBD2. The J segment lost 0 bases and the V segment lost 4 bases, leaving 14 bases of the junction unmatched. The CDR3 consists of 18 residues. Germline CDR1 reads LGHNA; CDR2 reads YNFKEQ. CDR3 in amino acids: CASSRTWGAGDFSYEQYF. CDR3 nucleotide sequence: TGTGCCAGCAGCCGGACCTGGGGAGCGGGGGATTTCTCCTACGAGCAGTACTTC.

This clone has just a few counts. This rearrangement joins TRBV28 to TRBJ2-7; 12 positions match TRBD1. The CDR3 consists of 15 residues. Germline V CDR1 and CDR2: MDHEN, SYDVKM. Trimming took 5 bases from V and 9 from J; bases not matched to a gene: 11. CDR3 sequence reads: CASSPSGQGAKRQYF. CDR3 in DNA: TGTGCCAGCAGTCCGTCGGGACAGGGGGCAAAGAGGCAGTACTTC. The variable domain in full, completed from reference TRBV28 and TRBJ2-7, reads DVKVTQSSRYLVKRTGEKVFLECVQDMDHENMFWYRQDPGLGLRLIYFSYDVKMKEKGDIPEGYSVSREKKERFSLILESASTNQTSMYLCASSPSGQGAKRQYFGPGTRLTVT.

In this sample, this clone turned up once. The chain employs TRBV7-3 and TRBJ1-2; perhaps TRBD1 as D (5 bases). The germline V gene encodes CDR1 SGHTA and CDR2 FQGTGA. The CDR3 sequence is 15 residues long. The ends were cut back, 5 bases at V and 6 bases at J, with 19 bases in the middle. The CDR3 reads CASSPTPTDTHGYTF. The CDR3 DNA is TGTGCCAGCAGCCCAACCCCGACAGACACCCATGGCTACACCTTC.

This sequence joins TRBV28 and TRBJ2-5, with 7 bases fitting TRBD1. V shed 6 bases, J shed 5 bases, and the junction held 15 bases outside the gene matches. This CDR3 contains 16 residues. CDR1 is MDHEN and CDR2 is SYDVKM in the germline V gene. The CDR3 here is CASRQDTGVATETQYF. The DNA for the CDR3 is TGTGCCAGCAGACAAGATACAGGGGTAGCTACGGAGACCCAGTACTTC.

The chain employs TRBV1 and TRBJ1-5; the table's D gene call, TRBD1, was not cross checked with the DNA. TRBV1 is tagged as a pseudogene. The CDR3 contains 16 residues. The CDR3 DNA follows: TGCACCAGCAGCCCAGAACCAGGCAGCAAAAATCAGCCCCAGCATTTT. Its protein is CTSSPEPGSKNQPQHF.

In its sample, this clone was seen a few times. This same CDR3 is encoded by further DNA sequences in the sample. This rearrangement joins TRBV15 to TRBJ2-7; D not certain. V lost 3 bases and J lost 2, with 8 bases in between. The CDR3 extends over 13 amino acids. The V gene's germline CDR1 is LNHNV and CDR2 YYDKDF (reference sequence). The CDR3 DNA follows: TGTGCCACCAGCAGGGACCGTCCCTACGAGCAGTACTTC. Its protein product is CATSRDRPYEQYF.

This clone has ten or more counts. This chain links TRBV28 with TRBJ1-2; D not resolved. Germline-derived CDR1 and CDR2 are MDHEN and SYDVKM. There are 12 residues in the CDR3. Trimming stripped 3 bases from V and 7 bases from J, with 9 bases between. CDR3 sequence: CASSLASFGYTF. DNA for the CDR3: TGTGCCAGCAGTTTGGCTTCCTTTGGCTACACCTTC.

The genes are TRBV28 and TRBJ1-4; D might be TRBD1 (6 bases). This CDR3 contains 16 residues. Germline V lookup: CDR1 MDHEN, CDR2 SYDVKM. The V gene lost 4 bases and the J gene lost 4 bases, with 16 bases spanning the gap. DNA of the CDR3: TGTGCCAGCAGTTCGGGAGACAGGCTGAATAATGAAAAACTGTTTTTT. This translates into CASSSGDRLNNEKLFF.

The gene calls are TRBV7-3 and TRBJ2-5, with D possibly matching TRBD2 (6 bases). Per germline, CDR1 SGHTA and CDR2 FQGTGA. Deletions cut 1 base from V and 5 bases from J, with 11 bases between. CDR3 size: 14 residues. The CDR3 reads CASSLIAAVETQYF. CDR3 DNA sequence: TGTGCCAGCAGCTTAATAGCGGCCGTTGAGACCCAGTACTTC.

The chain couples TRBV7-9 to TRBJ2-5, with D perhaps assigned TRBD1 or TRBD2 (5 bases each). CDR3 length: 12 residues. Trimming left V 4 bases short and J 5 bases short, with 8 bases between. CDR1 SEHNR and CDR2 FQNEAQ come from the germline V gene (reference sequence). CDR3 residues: CASSSGSETQYF. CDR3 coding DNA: TGTGCCAGCAGCTCAGGGAGTGAGACCCAGTACTTC.

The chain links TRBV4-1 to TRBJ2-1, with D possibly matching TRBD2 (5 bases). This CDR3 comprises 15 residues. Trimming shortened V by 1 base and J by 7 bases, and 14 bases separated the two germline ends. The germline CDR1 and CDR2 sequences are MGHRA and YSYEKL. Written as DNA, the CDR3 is TGCGCCAGCAGCCAAGGGGAGAGCCCGGGGAATGAGCAGTTCTTC. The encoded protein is CASSQGESPGNEQFF.

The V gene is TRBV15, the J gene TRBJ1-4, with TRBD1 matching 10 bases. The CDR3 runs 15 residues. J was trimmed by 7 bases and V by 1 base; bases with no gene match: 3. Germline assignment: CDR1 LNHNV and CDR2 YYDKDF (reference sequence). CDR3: CATSRGQGAGEKLFF. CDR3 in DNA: TGTGCCACCAGCAGAGGACAGGGGGCAGGTGAAAAACTGTTTTTT.

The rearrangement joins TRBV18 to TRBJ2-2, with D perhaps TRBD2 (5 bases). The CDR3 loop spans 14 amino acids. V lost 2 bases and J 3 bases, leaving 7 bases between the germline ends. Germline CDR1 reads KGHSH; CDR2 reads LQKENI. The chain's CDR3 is CASSPGLDTGELFF. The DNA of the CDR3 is TGTGCCAGCTCACCAGGACTCGACACCGGGGAGCTGTTTTTT.

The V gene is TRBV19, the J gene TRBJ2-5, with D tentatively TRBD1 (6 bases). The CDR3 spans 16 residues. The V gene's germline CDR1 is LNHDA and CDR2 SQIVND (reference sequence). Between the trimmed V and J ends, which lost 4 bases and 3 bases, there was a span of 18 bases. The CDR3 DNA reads TGTGCCAGTAGTACGTACAGGGTATCCGGGGAAGAGACCCAGTACTTC. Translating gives CASSTYRVSGEETQYF.

CDR3 sequence (DNA): TGTGCCAGCAGCCAAGCCGGAGGGGGGTATACGCAGTATTTT. Amino acid sequence: CASSQAGGGYTQYF. The chain combines TRBV4-2 with TRBJ2-3, with D possibly called TRBD1 or TRBD2 (6 bases each). Germline V gene sequence: CDR1 LGHNA, CDR2 YNFKEQ. The CDR3 totals 14 residues. The ends were cut back, 1 base at V and 7 bases at J, with 12 bases in the middle.

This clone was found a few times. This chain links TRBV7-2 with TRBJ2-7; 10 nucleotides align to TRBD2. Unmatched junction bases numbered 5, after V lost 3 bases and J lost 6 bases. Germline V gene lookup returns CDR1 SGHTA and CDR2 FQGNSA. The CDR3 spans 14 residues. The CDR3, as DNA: TGTGCCAGCAGCTTTACAGCGGGAGGGGGCGAGCAGTACTTC. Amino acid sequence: CASSFTAGGGEQYF.

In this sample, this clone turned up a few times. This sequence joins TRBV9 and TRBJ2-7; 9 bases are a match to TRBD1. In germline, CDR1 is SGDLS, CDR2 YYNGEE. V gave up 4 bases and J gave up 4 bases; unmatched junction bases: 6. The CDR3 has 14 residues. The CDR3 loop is CASSPRDREYEQYF. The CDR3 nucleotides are TGTGCCAGCAGCCCGCGGGACAGGGAGTACGAGCAGTACTTC.

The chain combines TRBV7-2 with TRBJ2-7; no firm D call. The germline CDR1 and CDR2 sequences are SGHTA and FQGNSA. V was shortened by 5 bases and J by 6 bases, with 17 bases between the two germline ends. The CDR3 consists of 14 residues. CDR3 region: CASSPTGVLSEQYF. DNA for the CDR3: TGTGCCAGCAGCCCTACTGGCGTCCTCAGCGAGCAGTACTTC.

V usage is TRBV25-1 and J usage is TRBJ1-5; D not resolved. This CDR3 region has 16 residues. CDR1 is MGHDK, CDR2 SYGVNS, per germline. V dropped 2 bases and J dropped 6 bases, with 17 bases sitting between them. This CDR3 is CASSENSFGGVQPQHF. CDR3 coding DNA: TGTGCCAGCAGTGAAAATTCTTTTGGAGGCGTTCAGCCCCAGCATTTT. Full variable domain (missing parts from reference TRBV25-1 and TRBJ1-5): EADIYQTPRYLVIGTGKKITLECSQTMGHDKMYWYQQDPGMELHLIHYSYGVNSTEKGDLSSESTVSRIRTEHFPLTLESARPSHTSQYLCASSENSFGGVQPQHFGDGTRLSIL.

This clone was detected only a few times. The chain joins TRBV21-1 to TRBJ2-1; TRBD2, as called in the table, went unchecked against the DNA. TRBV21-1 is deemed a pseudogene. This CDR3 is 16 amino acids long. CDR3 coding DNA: TGTGCCAGCAGCAATTTAGGGACTAAGTTATACAATGAGCAGTTCTTC. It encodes CASSNLGTKLYNEQFF.